These T cell receptor beta chains were read from a single sample in a study of blood T cells in healthy people across ages. MiXCR, applied by TCRdb to the 5' RACE reads, yields one record per CDR3 protein. The profile shows 600,000 to 800,000 distinct CDR3 sequences, around 21% of them singletons. Source material: blood. The receptors derive from a man between 65 and 85 years old in good health. The CDR3 runs from the conserved cysteine through the conserved F or W. Fields, in order: D gene, clone size, V gene, J gene, CDR3 protein, CDR3 DNA. A D gene is named only where the DNA matches it firmly. Size is stated for part of the rows, as once, few or many counts, or as a class when the clone is expanded.

>TRBD2|NA|TRBV5-6|TRBJ2-1
CASSNPGLAENYNEQFF
TGTGCCAGCAGCAATCCAGGACTAGCGGAGAACTACAATGAGCAGTTCTTC
>TRBD2|NA|TRBV7-8|TRBJ2-3
CASNPGLASDTQYF
TGTGCCAGCAACCCGGGACTAGCGTCAGATACGCAGTATTTT
>NA|NA|TRBV29-1|TRBJ2-5
CSVAGAQETQYF
TGCAGCGTTGCCGGAGCCCAAGAGACCCAGTACTTC
>NA|NA|TRBV29-1|TRBJ2-1
CSVTLPAREQFF
TGCAGCGTTACCCTCCCAGCTCGTGAGCAGTTCTTC
>TRBD2|many|TRBV27|TRBJ2-1
CASSIGAGGNEQFF
TGTGCCAGCAGCATTGGGGCGGGAGGTAATGAGCAGTTCTTC
>TRBD2|few|TRBV7-6|TRBJ2-2
CASSLVAGAPNTGELFF
TGTGCCAGCAGCTTAGTTGCGGGAGCCCCGAACACCGGGGAGCTGTTTTTT
>NA|few|TRBV9|TRBJ2-5
CASSDSRGETQYF
TGTGCCAGCAGCGATTCTCGGGGTGAGACCCAGTACTTC
>NA|NA|TRBV9|TRBJ2-3
CASSLSRTGTDTQYF
TGTGCCAGCAGCCTGTCCAGGACTGGCACAGATACGCAGTATTTT
>TRBD2|NA|TRBV20-1|TRBJ2-2
CSARLAGAGELFF
TGCAGTGCTAGACTAGCGGGAGCCGGGGAGCTGTTTTTT
>NA|NA|TRBV10-3|TRBJ1-5
CAVSRVGNQPQHF
TGTGCCGTCAGCCGGGTAGGCAATCAGCCCCAGCATTTT
>TRBD2|NA|TRBV2|TRBJ2-2
CASSDRLAGVTGELFF
TGTGCCAGCAGTGATAGGCTAGCGGGAGTAACCGGGGAGCTGTTTTTT
>NA|NA|TRBV10-3|TRBJ2-5
CAISESGAQETQYF
TGTGCCATCAGTGAGTCCGGAGCCCAAGAGACCCAGTACTTC
>TRBD2|NA|TRBV2|TRBJ2-2
CASRGTSRNTGELFF
TGTGCCAGCAGGGGGACTAGTAGGAACACCGGGGAGCTGTTTTTT
>NA|NA|TRBV15|TRBJ1-3
CATSRGYQGRGNTIYF
TGTGCCACCAGCAGGGGTTACCAGGGCAGAGGAAACACCATATATTTT
>NA|few|TRBV7-4|TRBJ2-1
CASSFWVSSYNEQFF
TGTGCCAGCAGCTTTTGGGTTAGCTCCTACAATGAGCAGTTCTTC
>NA|NA|TRBV20-1|TRBJ2-4
CSARDIGLAKNIQYF
TGCAGTGCTAGAGATATAGGGTTAGCCAAAAACATTCAGTACTTC
>TRBD1|NA|TRBV19|TRBJ2-6
CASSPRDRSSGANVLTF
TGTGCCAGTAGTCCCCGGGACAGGTCCTCTGGGGCCAACGTCCTGACTTTC
>TRBD1|many|TRBV28|TRBJ2-7
CASSQPGTGGFEQYF
TGTGCCAGCAGTCAACCCGGGACAGGGGGCTTCGAGCAGTACTTC
>NA|few|TRBV28|TRBJ1-1
CASRGGQLNTEAFF
TGTGCCAGCAGGGGAGGACAGCTGAACACTGAAGCTTTCTTT
>NA|many|TRBV7-7|TRBJ1-4
CASSPGLNEKLFF
TGCGCCAGCAGCCCAGGACTTAATGAAAAACTGTTTTTT
>NA|NA|TRBV5-4|TRBJ2-1
CASSLDRVYEQFF
TGTGCCAGCAGCTTGGACAGGGTCTATGAGCAGTTCTTC
>NA|NA|TRBV7-3|TRBJ1-6
CASSLTPRQRSDSPLHF
TGTGCCAGCAGCTTAACCCCTCGACAGAGGAGCGATTCACCCCTCCACTTT
>TRBD2|NA|TRBV29-1|TRBJ2-1
CSVVSGRAGNEQFF
TGCAGCGTAGTTAGCGGGAGAGCGGGCAATGAGCAGTTCTTC
>NA|few|TRBV6-6|TRBJ2-5
CASLGRQETQYF
TGTGCCAGTTTGGGACGTCAAGAGACCCAGTACTTC
>TRBD1|NA|TRBV9|TRBJ2-7
CASSEGTGEIHEQYF
TGTGCCAGCAGCGAGGGGACAGGGGAGATCCACGAGCAGTACTTC
>TRBD2|NA|TRBV5-5|TRBJ2-7
CASSAGRALSYDEQCF
TGTGCCAGCAGCGCCGGGAGGGCCCTGTCTTACGACGAGCAGTGCTTC
>TRBD1|few|TRBV2|TRBJ2-7
CASRLEPALGQRGEQYF
TGTGCCAGCAGACTTGAACCCGCTCTGGGACAGCGCGGGGAGCAGTACTTC
>TRBD2|few|TRBV6-2/TRBV6-3|TRBJ2-3
CASSYSRTSGGIPSTDTQYF
TGTGCCAGCAGTTACTCGCGGACTAGCGGGGGGATTCCTAGCACAGATACGCAGTATTTT
>TRBD2|many|TRBV7-6|TRBJ2-1
CASSLSRASGRAVDEQFF
TGTGCCAGCAGCTTATCCCGCGCTAGCGGGAGGGCCGTCGATGAGCAGTTCTTC
>TRBD2|NA|TRBV2|TRBJ2-1
CASCSDRGLAGRYNEQFF
TGTGCCAGTTGCTCCGACAGGGGACTAGCGGGAAGGTACAATGAGCAGTTCTTC
>TRBD2|NA|TRBV7-2|TRBJ2-7
CASSARAGPNYEQYF
TGTGCCAGCAGCGCCCGAGCGGGACCTAACTACGAGCAGTACTTC
>TRBD2|few|TRBV10-3|TRBJ2-1
CAISVAGGGNEQFF
TGTGCCATCAGTGTAGCGGGAGGGGGTAATGAGCAGTTCTTC
>TRBD2|few|TRBV25-1|TRBJ2-3
CASSNGLADLTDTQYF
TGTGCCAGCAGCAACGGACTAGCGGATCTCACAGATACGCAGTATTTT
>TRBD1|few|TRBV28|TRBJ1-1
CASRPDRVGPQKAFF
TGTGCCAGCAGGCCGGACAGGGTTGGCCCCCAGAAAGCTTTCTTT
>TRBD1|NA|TRBV5-1|TRBJ1-5
CASSLGGAGQPQHF
TGCGCCAGCAGCTTAGGGGGCGCGGGTCAGCCCCAGCATTTT
>TRBD1|few|TRBV6-2/TRBV6-3|TRBJ1-4
CASSSTQGDNEKLFF
TGTGCCAGCAGTTCTACTCAGGGGGATAATGAAAAACTGTTTTTT
>NA|few|TRBV2|TRBJ2-7
CASSEDAWAYEQYF
TGTGCCAGCAGTGAGGACGCTTGGGCCTACGAGCAGTACTTC